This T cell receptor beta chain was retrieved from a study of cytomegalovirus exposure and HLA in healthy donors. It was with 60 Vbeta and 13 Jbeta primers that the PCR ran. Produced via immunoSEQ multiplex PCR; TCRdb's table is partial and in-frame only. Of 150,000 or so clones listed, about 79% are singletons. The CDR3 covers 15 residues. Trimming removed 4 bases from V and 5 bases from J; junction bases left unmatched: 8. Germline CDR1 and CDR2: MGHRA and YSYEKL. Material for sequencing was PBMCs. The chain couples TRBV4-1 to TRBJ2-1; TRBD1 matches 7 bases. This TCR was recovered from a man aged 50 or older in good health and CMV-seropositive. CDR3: CASSPWTGRNNEQFF. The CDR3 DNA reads TGCGCCAGCAGCCCGTGGACAGGTCGAAACAATGAGCAGTTCTTC.